These 9 T cell receptor beta chains came from one sample sequenced in a study of blood T cell repertoires in COVID-19. Measured with immunoSEQ multiplex PCR; TCRdb has only the in-frame clones, and not every one. Of about 24,000 clones listed, 85% to 90% are singletons. Sequences were obtained from peripheral blood. The receptors were gathered from a man in his sixties or seventies with COVID-19, enrolled during active disease.

The chain recombines TRBV5-1 with TRBJ1-1; D is unresolved. Germline CDR1 and CDR2: SGHRS and YFSETQ. V shed 0 bases and J shed 3 bases, with 9 bases lying between them. The CDR3 spans 14 residues. CDR3 sequence: CASSLDRAYTEAFF. The DNA of the CDR3 is TGCGCCAGCAGCTTGGACAGAGCTTACACTGAAGCTTTCTTT.

For the CDR3, the DNA is TGTGCCAGCAGCTTAAGAAGAGGAGATACGCAGTATTTT. It specifies CASSLRRGDTQYF. The V gene is TRBV11-3, the J gene TRBJ2-3; D remains unclear. With 2 bases removed from V and 5 bases from J, the gap between germline ends came to 8 bases. The CDR3 length is 13 residues. Per germline, CDR1 SGHNT and CDR2 YENEEA.

V and J are TRBV7-2 and TRBJ2-1; 8 bases align to TRBD2. Per the germline V gene, CDR1 is SGHTA and CDR2 is FQGNSA. CDR3 length equals 15 residues. The J segment lost 3 bases and the V segment lost 7 bases, leaving 8 bases of the junction unmatched. Written as DNA, the CDR3 is TGTGCCAGCATCAAGGTCGGGGGGGTCTACAATGAGCAGTTCTTC. This translates into CASIKVGGVYNEQFF.

The V gene is TRBV10-1, the J gene TRBJ2-7; 13 bases fit TRBD2. This CDR3 region has 15 residues. Germline-derived CDR1 and CDR2 are WNHNN and SYGVQD (reference sequence). J gave up 5 bases and V 4 bases, and 5 bases lay outside the gene matches. CDR3 region: CASSGWTSGSDEQYF. CDR3 nucleotides: TGCGCCAGCAGTGGATGGACTAGCGGGAGCGACGAGCAGTACTTC.

The J gene is TRBJ1-2, the V gene TRBV18, with 7 bases lining up with TRBD1. Germline CDR1 reads KGHSH; CDR2 reads LQKENI. V lost 2 bases and J lost 6; bases outside the gene matches: 18. The CDR3 loop spans 18 amino acids. CDR3 coding DNA: TGTGCCAGCTCACCAGCGGGACAGAGACAGAACCTGGATCATGGCTACACCTTC. Encoded protein: CASSPAGQRQNLDHGYTF.

The chain couples TRBV27 to TRBJ2-7; TRBD1 might be the D (5 bases). Germline CDR1 and CDR2: MNHEY and SMNVEV (reference sequence). Trimming pared 5 bases from V and 2 bases from J, leaving 13 bases between. The length of the CDR3 is 14 residues. CDR3 protein: CASSLSQGTYEQYF. The CDR3, as DNA: TGTGCCAGCAGTCTCTCCCAGGGAACCTACGAGCAGTACTTC.

DNA for the CDR3: TGTGCCAGCAGTGAATGGACAGGGGAGGGCGGGCCGTATGGCTACACCTTC. Translating it yields CASSEWTGEGGPYGYTF. The rearrangement links TRBV6-1 to TRBJ1-2, with 9 nucleotides matching TRBD1. The CDR3 sequence is 17 residues long. Trimming took 2 bases from V and 5 from J; bases not matched to a gene: 12. CDR1 MNHNS and CDR2 SASEGT come from the germline V gene.

DNA for the CDR3: TGCGCCAGCAGCCATGGGGGGGCGGACAATGAGCAGTTCTTC. Its translation is CASSHGGADNEQFF. The gene calls are TRBV4-1 and TRBJ2-1; tentatively, D is TRBD2 (7 bases). V lost 3 bases, J lost 5 bases, and 11 bases lay in between. This CDR3 is 14 amino acids long. Germline-derived CDR1 and CDR2 are MGHRA and YSYEKL.

V usage is TRBV27 and J usage is TRBJ2-3, with 7 positions matching TRBD1. Germline V CDR1 and CDR2: MNHEY, SMNVEV (reference sequence). With 5 bases clipped from V and 2 bases from J, the junction kept 10 bases outside the gene matches. The CDR3 has 16 amino acids. CDR3 coding DNA: TGTGCCAGCAGTATACACCCGACAGGGAACACAGATACGCAGTATTTT. Translating gives CASSIHPTGNTDTQYF.